The sequence of this T cell receptor beta chain was determined in a study of T cell clonality in common variable immunodeficiency. Study results and caveats: Compared with healthy controls, CVID subjects showed increased TCRbeta clonality, mostly in about a third. Shared TCRbeta clones were fewer between CVID subjects than controls.

Sequencing used immunoSEQ multiplex PCR; TCRdb keeps in-frame clones, though not all of them. The sample was found to contain roughly 55,000 clones, and every one recurs. Trimming removed 4 bases from V and 1 base from J, with 13 bases in between. The CDR3 has 14 residues. Germline V lookup: CDR1 DFQATT, CDR2 SNEGSKA (reference sequence). This clone was observed many times. The antigen is not known. The read terminates 3 residues before the CDR3 end, so the remaining end is supplied by the germline J gene. The receptor was isolated from a person aged 18-70 years in good health. The sample was peripheral blood mononuclear cells. V and J are TRBV20-1 and TRBJ2-5; TRBD1 might be the D (6 bases). The CDR3 sequence is CSATSDRSQETQYF. The covered CDR3 bases are TGCAGTGCTACGTCAGACAGGTCCCAAGAGACC.